This T cell receptor beta chain came from a study of T cell responses to AZD1222 COVID-19 vaccine. Analyses pooled second doses at about 4 or about 12 weeks. The repertoire was sequenced with immunoSEQ multiplex PCR; TCRdb's copy has only in-frame clones and lacks some. The sample lists 160,000 or so clones, about 92% seen once, with about 1% in the top ten. Study-level results: There were vaccine-associated CD4 TCRs across spike, dominant at 160-218 and 743-854. Spike-specific TCR depth and breadth grew after two AZD1222 doses. White British people made up most donors, females outnumbered males, and clonal diversity was possibly underestimated.

On this clone itself: Its antigen is unidentified.

Germline loops: CDR1 LNHDA, CDR2 SQIVND (reference sequence). The CDR3 length is 16 residues. J was trimmed by 10 bases and V by 6 bases; bases with no gene match: 16. The clonotype originates from an adult who received the AZD1222 COVID-19 vaccine. The genes are TRBV19 and TRBJ1-4; 8 bases map to TRBD1. Sequences were derived from peripheral blood, sampled 28 days after the second AZD1222 dose. DNA for the CDR3: TGTGCCAGTAGGACTCAGGGGGCGGCAGATTTTGGAAAACTGTTTTTT. Its translation is CASRTQGAADFGKLFF.